A single sample is the source of the 31 T cell receptor beta chains below, sequenced in a study of chemoradiotherapy in HPV16-positive cancers. Clones were sequenced by immunoSEQ multiplex PCR, and TCRdb holds only the in-frame ones, with some missing. Seen here are some 3,300 clones, roughly 79% observed once, and the top ten hold under 15%. Collection of the sample occurred from a patient who underwent chemoradiotherapy. The receptors come from a human donor with HPV-associated anogenital cancer.

V gene TRBV10-2 combines with J gene TRBJ1-1; the match to TRBD1 covers 8 bases. The junction had 4 bases not matched to a gene; V was cut back by 6 bases and J by 1 base. The length of the CDR3 is 14 residues. Germline-derived CDR1 and CDR2 are WSHSY and SAAADI. CDR3 bases: TGCGCCAGCAGAAAGACAGGGGAGAACACTGAAGCTTTCTTT. Protein sequence: CASRKTGENTEAFF.

The V gene is TRBV6-4, the J gene TRBJ2-5, with 7 nucleotides matching TRBD1. Germline V gene sequence: CDR1 MRHNA, CDR2 SNTAGT. J lost 1 base, V lost 6 bases, and 11 bases had no gene match. The CDR3 runs 16 residues. CDR3 in amino acids: CASRRTLGQAQETQYF. In nucleotides, the CDR3 is TGTGCCAGCAGAAGGACCCTAGGACAGGCCCAAGAGACCCAGTACTTC.

A word on this clone: This CDR3 fails to terminate in the conserved phenylalanine or tryptophan, so it likely reflects a read error. It is unclear where the CDR3 begins or ends on the DNA, so no DNA is shown, and the CDR3 is as TCRdb lists it. The chain carries TRBV19 and TRBJ1-1. Germline CDR1 reads LNHDA; CDR2 reads SQIVND (reference sequence). From its first to its last residue, the CDR3 has 9 amino acids. Here the CDR3 reads CASSIAGYR.

The chain joins TRBV28 to TRBJ2-1; 7 bases agree with TRBD2. The CDR3 loop spans 14 amino acids. CDR1 and CDR2 from the germline V gene are MDHEN and SYDVKM. V trimming: 5 bases; J trimming: 7 bases; junction bases outside the gene matches: 8. For the CDR3, the DNA is TGTGCCAGCAGTAAAACCGGGACTAAAAATGAGCAGTTCTTC. Encoded protein: CASSKTGTKNEQFF.

This clone was counted once. The chain recombines TRBV5-1 with TRBJ1-4; possibly TRBD1 for D (6 bases). Germline assignment: CDR1 SGHRS and CDR2 YFSETQ. CDR3 length equals 12 residues. The V end lost 5 bases, the J end lost 4 bases, and 6 bases lay between the germline ends. The CDR3 DNA is TGCGCCAGCAGAGGGGGTAATGAAAAACTGTTTTTT. It encodes CASRGGNEKLFF.

V is TRBV7-3 and J is TRBJ2-1; 8 bases fit TRBD2. Trimming removed 5 bases from V and 2 bases from J; junction bases left unmatched: 5. CDR3 length equals 15 residues. Germline CDR1 is SGHTA and CDR2 is FQGTGA. CDR3 region: CASSPRGGTYNEQFF. In nucleotides, the CDR3 is TGTGCCAGCAGCCCTCGGGGGGGCACCTACAATGAGCAGTTCTTC.

The V and J genes are TRBV2 and TRBJ2-5, with TRBD1 matching over 9 bases. CDR1 SNHLY and CDR2 FYNNEI come from the germline V gene. The CDR3 sequence is 16 residues long. V shed 5 bases and J 4 bases; nucleotides not matched to a gene: 11. The CDR3 DNA sequence: TGTGCCAGCAGTCCAATTACACAGGGGGCGGGAGAGACCCAGTACTTC. This sequence encodes CASSPITQGAGETQYF.

This clone was observed a few times. DNA for the CDR3: TGTGCCAGCAGCTTAGACGGAACCTACGAGCAGTACTTC. It yields the protein CASSLDGTYEQYF. This chain connects TRBV7-2 to TRBJ2-7, with unresolved D. The CDR3 contains 13 residues. V was shortened by 1 base and J by 2 bases, with 6 bases between the two germline ends. Germline assignment: CDR1 SGHTA and CDR2 FQGNSA.

The rearrangement links TRBV2 to TRBJ2-1; D may be TRBD2 (5 bases). V was clipped by 5 bases and J by 8 bases, with 19 bases between them. The germline CDR1 and CDR2 sequences are SNHLY and FYNNEI. This CDR3 is 15 amino acids long. CDR3 protein: CASSFMGEVGDEQFF. DNA for the CDR3: TGTGCCAGCAGTTTTATGGGAGAGGTGGGCGATGAGCAGTTCTTC.

The gene calls are TRBV12-5 and TRBJ1-6; TRBD1 might be the D (6 bases). CDR3 length: 15 amino acids. V gave up 7 bases and J gave up 9 bases, with 19 bases separating them. Germline lookup yields CDR1 LGHNT and CDR2 FRNRAP. CDR3 nucleotides: TGTGCTAGTGCCCTCGGCGAGGGGGTTAGTTCACCCCTCCACTTT. This codes for CASALGEGVSSPLHF.

V is TRBV6-6 and J is TRBJ1-2; 8 nucleotides agree with TRBD1. CDR3 length: 13 amino acids. After removal of 5 bases from V and 8 bases from J, the junction contained 7 bases not matched to a gene. The germline CDR1 and CDR2 sequences are MNHNY and SVGAGI (reference sequence). CDR3 protein: CASSQGAWGGYTF. The CDR3 coding sequence is TGTGCCAGCAGTCAGGGGGCTTGGGGGGGCTACACCTTC.

V usage is TRBV5-5 and J usage is TRBJ2-3, with 9 bases matching TRBD1. The V segment lost 3 bases and the J segment 1 base; nucleotides outside the gene matches: 3. Germline CDR1 is SGHKS and CDR2 is YYEKEE (reference sequence). This CDR3 contains 15 residues. The CDR3 here is CASSSGQGRTDTQYF. CDR3 DNA: TGTGCCAGCAGCTCGGGACAGGGACGCACAGATACGCAGTATTTT.

The V gene is TRBV18, the J gene TRBJ1-5; a weak D match, TRBD1 (6 bases). CDR3 size: 13 residues. Germline lookup yields CDR1 KGHSH and CDR2 LQKENI. Trimming removed 6 bases from V and 7 bases from J, with 13 bases in between. CDR3 DNA sequence: TGTGCCAGCTCCCCGGGGGGCGACCAGCCCCAGCATTTT. It specifies CASSPGGDQPQHF.

The chain carries TRBV14 and TRBJ2-7; 14 bases are a match to TRBD2. Germline V gives CDR1 SGHDN, CDR2 FVKESK. J was trimmed by 5 bases and V by 5 bases; bases with no gene match: 17. The CDR3 length is 19 residues. Here the CDR3 DNA reads TGTGCCAGCAGCACGTTCGGGACTAGCGGGAGCAATTTAGTCCACGAGCAGTACTTC. Protein: CASSTFGTSGSNLVHEQYF.

This chain joins TRBV9 and TRBJ2-1, with D possibly matching TRBD2 (5 bases). CDR3 length equals 16 residues. CDR1 and CDR2 (germline): SGDLS, YYNGEE. V was shortened by 3 bases and J by 4 bases, with 17 bases between the two germline ends. Here the CDR3 reads CASSAPTGILYNEQFF. In DNA form, the CDR3 reads TGTGCCAGCAGCGCTCCTACCGGGATACTATACAATGAGCAGTTCTTC.

The gene calls are TRBV7-8 and TRBJ2-7; TRBD1 aligns across 11 bases. Trimming cost V 4 bases and J 3 bases; bases outside gene matches: 8. CDR1 is SGHVS and CDR2 is FQNEAQ in the germline V gene. The CDR3 loop spans 16 amino acids. The CDR3 spells CASSSGGTGGYYEQYF. The CDR3 DNA sequence: TGTGCCAGCAGCTCGGGGGGGACAGGGGGATACTACGAGCAGTACTTC.

The chain joins TRBV5-1 to TRBJ2-5; D is unresolved. Germline CDR1 is SGHRS and CDR2 is YFSETQ. The CDR3 loop spans 13 amino acids. The ends were cut back, 7 bases at V and 1 base at J, with 11 bases in the middle. The CDR3, as DNA: TGCGCCAGCCGCACTGTGCCCCAAGAGACCCAGTACTTC. Amino acid sequence: CASRTVPQETQYF.

The J gene is TRBJ1-4, the V gene TRBV5-6; no clear D gene. The CDR3 extends over 13 amino acids. Trimming took off 1 base at V and 7 bases at J, with 8 bases between the two ends. Germline loops: CDR1 SGHDT, CDR2 YYEEEE. The CDR3 here is CASSLWNVEKLFF. Here the CDR3 DNA reads TGTGCCAGCAGCTTGTGGAATGTTGAAAAACTGTTTTTT.

In its sample, this clone was seen a few times. The V gene is TRBV5-1, the J gene TRBJ1-2; D may be TRBD1 (6 bases). V was shortened by 3 bases and J by 5 bases, with 11 bases between the two germline ends. Germline loops: CDR1 SGHRS, CDR2 YFSETQ. This CDR3 comprises 13 residues. CDR3 nucleotide sequence: TGCGCCAGCAGCTCGGGACAAAAATATGGCTACACCTTC. It is translated as CASSSGQKYGYTF.

The gene calls are TRBV6-1 and TRBJ2-7, with D maybe TRBD1 (5 bases). V gave up 2 bases and J gave up 3 bases, with 11 bases separating them. The length of the CDR3 is 14 residues. Germline assignment: CDR1 MNHNS and CDR2 SASEGT. CDR3 sequence reads: CASSERRDSYEQYF. CDR3 DNA: TGTGCCAGCAGTGAAAGGAGAGACAGCTACGAGCAGTACTTC.

The chain couples TRBV6-4 to TRBJ2-3; 14 positions agree with TRBD2. There are 16 residues in the CDR3. Trimming removed 0 bases from V and 4 bases from J; junction bases left unmatched: 0. Looked up from germline, CDR1 is MRHNA and CDR2 is SNTAGT. The DNA of the CDR3 is TGTGCCAGCAGTGACTCGACTAGCGGGGGGGCAGATACGCAGTATTTT. Translation: CASSDSTSGGADTQYF.

The chain uses TRBV2 and TRBJ1-2, with D hard to call. V was pared by 4 bases and J by 5 bases, with 5 bases between. This CDR3 spans 11 amino acids. The V gene's germline CDR1 is SNHLY and CDR2 FYNNEI. The CDR3: CASSAQYGYTF. In DNA, the CDR3 is TGTGCCAGCAGTGCCCAATATGGCTACACCTTC.

The V call is TRBV9, the J call TRBJ2-5; the D is unclear. Germline values: CDR1 SGDLS, CDR2 YYNGEE. The CDR3 is made up of 14 amino acids. Between the trimmed V and J ends, which lost 4 bases and 4 bases, there was a span of 14 bases. The CDR3 region has the DNA TGTGCCAGCAGCTTTAGCCTGTTGGGAGAGACCCAGTACTTC. The encoded protein is CASSFSLLGETQYF.

The chain couples TRBV28 to TRBJ2-3, with 14 nucleotides matching TRBD2. Unmatched junction bases numbered 9, after V lost 6 bases and J lost 7 bases. CDR1 and CDR2 (germline): MDHEN, SYDVKM. The CDR3 is made up of 16 amino acids. As DNA, the CDR3 is TGTGCCAGCAGCTACCGGAGGACTAGCGGGAGGCATACGCAGTATTTT. It encodes CASSYRRTSGRHTQYF.

V usage is TRBV30 and J usage is TRBJ2-7, with D possibly being TRBD1 (6 bases). This CDR3 comprises 11 residues. Germline values: CDR1 GTSNPN, CDR2 SVGIG (reference sequence). Trimming removed 5 bases from V and 3 bases from J, with 8 bases in between. The CDR3 DNA reads as TGTGCCTGGCAACAGGGCTACGAGCAGTACTTC. It yields the protein CAWQQGYEQYF.

The V call is TRBV5-6, the J call TRBJ2-3; tentative D call: TRBD1 (5 bases). Germline values: CDR1 SGHDT, CDR2 YYEEEE. V dropped 2 bases and J dropped 6 bases, with 13 bases sitting between them. The CDR3 contains 14 residues. CDR3 sequence (DNA): TGTGCCAGCAGCTTAGGTCAGGGTGGGGATACGCAGTATTTT. As protein: CASSLGQGGDTQYF. The variable domain in full, completed from reference TRBV5-6 and TRBJ2-3, reads DAGVTQSPTHLIKTRGQQVTLRCSPKSGHDTVSWYQQALGQGPQFIFQYYEEEERQRGNFPDRFSGHQFPNYSSELNVNALLLGDSALYLCASSLGQGGDTQYFGPGTRLTVL.

This chain connects TRBV19 to TRBJ2-4; D unresolved. CDR3 length: 14 residues. V lost 7 bases and J 2 bases, leaving 12 bases between the germline ends. CDR1 and CDR2 from the germline V gene are LNHDA and SQIVND (reference sequence). In DNA form, the CDR3 reads TGTGCCAGTACCCCCGGGTTTACCAAAAACATTCAGTACTTC. Its translation is CASTPGFTKNIQYF.

The chain uses TRBV21-1 and TRBJ1-5. TRBV21-1 is marked as a pseudogene. The CDR3 spans 15 residues. The CDR3 nucleotides are TGTGCCAGCAGCAAACGTCCAAGTAGCAATCAGCCCCAGCATTTT. Translated, it gives CASSKRPSSNQPQHF.

This clone was picked up one time. The gene calls are TRBV6-5 and TRBJ2-3, with unresolved D. This CDR3 comprises 15 residues. CDR1 and CDR2 from the germline V gene are MNHEY and SVGAGI. V was cut by 2 bases and J by 0 bases, with 9 bases left in between. CDR3 region: CASSYRTRSTDTQYF. The CDR3 region has the DNA TGTGCCAGCAGTTACAGGACCCGTAGCACAGATACGCAGTATTTT.

V gene TRBV9 combines with J gene TRBJ1-6; D gene uncertain. V was clipped by 2 bases and J by 7 bases, with 13 bases between them. The CDR3 sequence is 15 residues long. Germline V gene data show CDR1 as SGDLS and CDR2 as YYNGEE. CDR3 sequence: CASSVGFSGNSPLHF. Here the CDR3 DNA reads TGTGCCAGCAGCGTGGGGTTTTCGGGAAATTCACCCCTCCACTTT.

The chain has TRBV27 and TRBJ1-5, with D uncertain. The germline V and J ends were trimmed by 4 bases and 3 bases, with 7 bases remaining between them. CDR1 and CDR2 from the germline V gene are MNHEY and SMNVEV (reference sequence). The length of the CDR3 is 13 residues. CDR3 protein: CASSSGFNQPQHF. The CDR3 DNA is TGTGCCAGCAGTTCGGGGTTCAATCAGCCCCAGCATTTT.